A single sample gave rise to the 20 T cell receptor beta chains below, sequenced in a study of glioma-infiltrating T cells after dendritic cell vaccination. Time point given: after dendritic cell vaccination, including at tumor progression/relapse. Profiling relied on immunoSEQ multiplex PCR, and the TCRdb table lists in-frame clones only, not all of them. The sample comprises about 91,000 clones, 70% to 90% of which are singletons, and 2% to 2.5% rests with the top ten. Material: blood, obtained after dendritic cell vaccination. The origin of the receptors is a human donor with glioblastoma.

The rearrangement joins TRBV6-1 to TRBJ2-1; TRBD1 matches 8 bases. Per germline, CDR1 MNHNS and CDR2 SASEGT. There are 15 residues in the CDR3. V lost 1 base to trimming and J lost 7 bases; unmatched junction nucleotides: 6. The CDR3 loop reads CASSEGTGFQNEQFF. The CDR3 nucleotides read TGTGCCAGCAGTGAAGGGACAGGGTTTCAGAATGAGCAGTTCTTC.

V is TRBV5-1 and J is TRBJ2-7; no firm D call. V was clipped by 5 bases and J by 3 bases, with 12 bases between them. CDR3 length equals 13 residues. Germline CDR1 reads SGHRS; CDR2 reads YFSETQ. CDR3 sequence (DNA): TGCGCCAGCAGAGTGAGGTGGAACTACGAGCAGTACTTC. This gives the protein CASRVRWNYEQYF.

The gene calls are TRBV19 and TRBJ2-1; 10 bases map to TRBD2. J gave up 8 bases and V 9 bases, and 13 bases lay outside the gene matches. The germline gives CDR1 LNHDA, CDR2 SQIVND (reference sequence). The CDR3 has 15 residues. The chain's CDR3 is CASTSGMRGRDEQFF. For the CDR3, the DNA is TGTGCCAGCACTAGCGGGATGCGGGGCAGGGATGAGCAGTTCTTC.

The chain uses TRBV2 and TRBJ2-2; D perhaps matches TRBD2 (7 bases). CDR3 length: 14 residues. The germline V gene encodes CDR1 SNHLY and CDR2 FYNNEI. V lost 6 bases to trimming and J lost 3 bases, with 11 bases between them. This chain's CDR3 is CASRGGPDTGELFF. The DNA of the CDR3 is TGTGCCAGCAGGGGGGGGCCAGACACCGGGGAGCTGTTTTTT.

The chain joins TRBV4-2 to TRBJ1-3, with a tentative D call TRBD1 (5 bases). Trimming pared 3 bases from V and 0 bases from J, leaving 12 bases between. The CDR3 has 16 amino acids. The V gene's germline CDR1 is LGHNA and CDR2 YNFKEQ. CDR3 in amino acids: CASSQFTGPSGNTIYF. CDR3 nucleotide sequence: TGTGCCAGCAGCCAGTTTACAGGCCCCTCTGGAAACACCATATATTTT.

V is TRBV4-1 and J is TRBJ2-5; D might be TRBD1 (6 bases). This CDR3 has 16 residues. Trimming shortened V by 5 bases and J by 5 bases, and 21 bases separated the two germline ends. CDR1 is MGHRA and CDR2 is YSYEKL in the germline V gene. CDR3 sequence (DNA): TGCGCCAGCAGCTACTCACCTGGCTCAGGGGTTGAGACCCAGTACTTC. Encoded protein: CASSYSPGSGVETQYF.

The chain links TRBV6-5 to TRBJ2-1; 10 bases match TRBD2. The germline CDR1 and CDR2 sequences are MNHEY and SVGAGI. Unmatched junction bases numbered 8, after V lost 5 bases and J lost 7 bases. The CDR3 contains 15 residues. The CDR3 loop is CASSRTSGTVNEQFF. The DNA for the CDR3 is TGTGCCAGCAGTCGGACTAGCGGAACAGTTAATGAGCAGTTCTTC.

The chain couples TRBV4-1 to TRBJ1-2, with TRBD1 identical over 7 bases. Germline loops: CDR1 MGHRA, CDR2 YSYEKL. This CDR3 spans 15 amino acids. Germline trimming cut 4 bases from V and 3 bases from J; bases unmatched to any gene: 8. Here the CDR3 reads CASSRSSGTDYGYTF. The CDR3 nucleotides read TGCGCCAGCAGCCGATCTAGCGGGACAGACTATGGCTACACCTTC.

A few counts support this clone. The CDR3 loop is CASSESGQGAYGYTF. CDR3 nucleotides: TGTGCCAGCAGTGAATCAGGACAGGGGGCCTATGGCTACACCTTC. This chain uses TRBV6-1 with TRBJ1-2; 11 bases align to TRBD1. Germline V gene sequence: CDR1 MNHNS, CDR2 SASEGT. The CDR3 covers 15 residues. V dropped 2 bases and J dropped 4; count of bases not matched to a gene: 3.

The chain is built from TRBV7-9 and TRBJ2-3; 8 nucleotides align to TRBD1. The junction had 9 bases not matched to a gene; V was cut back by 2 bases and J by 5 bases. Per germline, CDR1 SEHNR and CDR2 FQNEAQ (reference sequence). The CDR3 totals 16 residues. CDR3 loop: CASSLRAQGAIDTQYF. The DNA of the CDR3 is TGTGCCAGCAGCTTAAGGGCGCAGGGGGCTATAGATACGCAGTATTTT.

Only a few counts were recorded for this clone. This chain joins TRBV21-1 and TRBJ1-4. TRBV21-1 constitutes a pseudogene. The CDR3 totals 12 residues. CDR3: CASSIPDEKLFF. CDR3 in DNA: TGTGCCAGCAGCATCCCCGATGAAAAACTGTTTTTT.

This sequence joins TRBV7-9 and TRBJ1-4; 7 bases line up with TRBD1. The V and J ends lost 5 bases and 3 bases, in that order; junction bases with no gene match: 3. There are 14 residues in the CDR3. Germline CDR1 is SEHNR and CDR2 is FQNEAQ (reference sequence). CDR3 amino acids: CASSGGQSNEKLFF. CDR3 DNA: TGTGCCAGCAGCGGGGGACAGTCTAATGAAAAACTGTTTTTT.

This clone was detected only once. The gene calls are TRBV9 and TRBJ2-1; TRBD2 aligns across 10 bases. This CDR3 has 16 amino acids. Germline lookup yields CDR1 SGDLS and CDR2 YYNGEE. V shed 4 bases, J shed 7 bases, and the junction held 11 bases outside the gene matches. The CDR3: CASSISLAGVWNEQFF. In DNA form, the CDR3 reads TGTGCCAGCAGCATTTCTCTAGCGGGAGTGTGGAATGAGCAGTTCTTC.

The rearrangement uses TRBV4-2 and TRBJ1-1; no reliable D call. There are 14 residues in the CDR3. Germline values: CDR1 LGHNA, CDR2 YNFKEQ. The V gene lost 1 base and the J gene lost 3 bases, with 9 bases spanning the gap. The DNA for the CDR3 is TGTGCCAGCAGCCAAGCCCGGAGGGACACTGAAGCTTTCTTT. Translation gives CASSQARRDTEAFF.

This chain uses TRBV19 with TRBJ1-4; D is unclear. The germline gives CDR1 LNHDA, CDR2 SQIVND (reference sequence). V was pared by 7 bases and J by 3 bases, with 9 bases between. The CDR3 has 13 amino acids. DNA of the CDR3: TGTGCCAGTAATACGGACTCTAATGAAAAACTGTTTTTT. This codes for CASNTDSNEKLFF.

In this sample, this clone turned up a few times. The V and J genes are TRBV6-1 and TRBJ2-1, with TRBD2 matching over 14 bases. The trim removed 5 bases at V and 9 bases at J, leaving 6 bases unmatched. This CDR3 has 15 amino acids. The V gene's germline CDR1 is MNHNS and CDR2 SASEGT. The CDR3 region has the DNA TGTGCCAGCAGTAAAGGGACTAGCGGGAGTATTGAGCAGTTCTTC. As protein: CASSKGTSGSIEQFF.

The J gene is TRBJ2-5, the V gene TRBV10-3; 7 bases match TRBD2. Germline V gene data show CDR1 as ENHRY and CDR2 as SYGVKD. The V gene end was trimmed by 9 bases and the J gene end by 2 bases; junction bases not matched to a gene: 9. This CDR3 has 14 residues. The CDR3 nucleotides are TGTGCCATTTCTCGGGGGGTAGGGCAAGAGACCCAGTACTTC. It codes for CAISRGVGQETQYF.

The chain couples TRBV21-1 to TRBJ2-3; TRBD2, the D gene given by the table, was not confirmed from the DNA. TRBV21-1 is a pseudogene. This CDR3 is built from 14 residues. Here the CDR3 reads CASNYGVLENTQYF. The DNA for the CDR3 is TGTGCCAGCAACTACGGGGTCTTAGAAAATACGCAGTATTTT.

The chain carries TRBV6-1 and TRBJ1-2, with TRBD1 matching over 12 bases. This CDR3 spans 14 amino acids. Germline V gives CDR1 MNHNS, CDR2 SASEGT. Trimming cost V 6 bases and J 3 bases; bases outside gene matches: 2. CDR3 region: CASRGTGGDYGYTF. The CDR3 region has the DNA TGTGCCAGCAGAGGGACAGGGGGCGACTATGGCTACACCTTC.

The chain is built from TRBV19 and TRBJ1-5; D is unresolved. V was trimmed by 10 bases and J by 0 bases, leaving 10 bases between them. The CDR3 is 13 amino acids. CDR1 LNHDA and CDR2 SQIVND come from the germline V gene (reference sequence). This CDR3 is CATQRYSNQPQHF. The CDR3 region has the DNA TGTGCCACGCAGCGTTATAGCAATCAGCCCCAGCATTTT.